The 31 T cell receptor beta chains presented below share a single source sample, sequenced in a study of shared clonotypes between healthy human individuals. Clones were sequenced by immunoSEQ multiplex PCR, and TCRdb holds only the in-frame ones, with some missing. The sample holds roughly 500,000 clones, around 85% seen once. The source material was PBMCs. Receptors originate from a woman aged 35 to 49 in good health. Some clones in this sample may be carry-over from other donors' samples.

This clone was found once. Distinct nucleotide sequences in the sample also encode this CDR3. The chain uses TRBV28 and TRBJ2-7; the match to TRBD1 covers 9 bases. The ends lost 6 bases at V and 4 bases at J; junction bases unmatched: 4. This CDR3 is built from 13 residues. The germline V gene has CDR1 MDHEN and CDR2 SYDVKM. CDR3 coding DNA: TGTGCCAGCAGAGGGACAGGGACTTACGAGCAGTACTTC. Translating gives CASRGTGTYEQYF. Looking up the rest from reference TRBV28 and TRBJ2-7 gives the full variable domain: DVKVTQSSRYLVKRTGEKVFLECVQDMDHENMFWYRQDPGLGLRLIYFSYDVKMKEKGDIPEGYSVSREKKERFSLILESASTNQTSMYLCASRGTGTYEQYFGPGTRLTVT.

Points on this clone: A read error is likely here: a far larger clone is one base away. In the same sample, other DNA sequences code for this CDR3. The J gene is TRBJ2-2, the V gene TRBV5-1; D may be TRBD1 (5 bases). CDR1 and CDR2 from the germline V gene are SGHRS and YFSETQ. This CDR3 spans 15 amino acids. Trimming took 4 bases from V and 3 from J, leaving 13 bases between them. DNA of the CDR3: TGCGCCAGCAGCCTGATGTCCAGGGACACCGGGGAGCTGTTTTTT. Encoded protein: CASSLMSRDTGELFF.

This chain uses TRBV28 with TRBJ2-3, with 10 bases matching TRBD2. V dropped 2 bases and J dropped 2; count of bases not matched to a gene: 7. The length of the CDR3 is 17 residues. From germline, CDR1 is MDHEN and CDR2 SYDVKM. CDR3 amino acids: CASSLEGSGRATDTQYF. In nucleotides, the CDR3 is TGTGCCAGCAGTTTAGAGGGGAGCGGGAGGGCCACAGATACGCAGTATTTT.

The chain is built from TRBV14 and TRBJ2-3; maybe TRBD1 (6 bases). V shed 0 bases and J shed 2 bases, with 12 bases lying between them. The CDR3 totals 16 residues. Per the germline V gene, CDR1 is SGHDN and CDR2 is FVKESK. This CDR3 reads CASSQDQGLLTDTQYF. In DNA, the CDR3 is TGTGCCAGCAGCCAAGATCAGGGGCTTCTCACAGATACGCAGTATTTT.

This chain joins TRBV9 and TRBJ2-7, with 9 bases matching TRBD1. Germline V lookup: CDR1 SGDLS, CDR2 YYNGEE. Trimming took 0 bases from V and 5 from J; bases not matched to a gene: 3. The CDR3 totals 14 residues. In nucleotides, the CDR3 is TGTGCCAGCAGCGTAGCGGGGACAGGGAACGAGCAGTACTTC. Protein: CASSVAGTGNEQYF.

V and J are TRBV18 and TRBJ2-3; no clear D gene. Germline CDR1 KGHSH, CDR2 LQKENI. Trimming stripped 3 bases from V and 1 base from J, with 14 bases between. There are 16 residues in the CDR3. The CDR3 nucleotides are TGTGCCAGCTCACCCCGCAATGAGGTGGGCACAGATACGCAGTATTTT. Translated: CASSPRNEVGTDTQYF.

V is TRBV18 and J is TRBJ1-4; 10 bases fit TRBD1. The CDR3 runs 17 residues. The germline V gene encodes CDR1 KGHSH and CDR2 LQKENI. V dropped 0 bases and J dropped 0; count of bases not matched to a gene: 1. The CDR3 DNA is TGTGCCAGCTCACCACCGGGGACAGGGGCAACTAATGAAAAACTGTTTTTT. Its translation: CASSPPGTGATNEKLFF.

V is TRBV10-3 and J is TRBJ2-1; 9 nucleotides line up with TRBD2. Per germline, CDR1 ENHRY and CDR2 SYGVKD. The V gene end was trimmed by 3 bases and the J gene end by 7 bases; junction bases not matched to a gene: 10. The CDR3 consists of 16 residues. The CDR3 sequence: CAISENAGGLLNEQFF. The CDR3 nucleotides read TGTGCCATCAGTGAAAATGCGGGAGGGCTCTTGAATGAGCAGTTCTTC.

The genes are TRBV5-8 and TRBJ1-4; the D gene is possibly TRBD1 (6 bases). The germline V gene has CDR1 SGHTS and CDR2 YDEGEE. The CDR3 runs to 13 residues. V was shortened by 3 bases and J by 7 bases, with 10 bases between the two germline ends. DNA for the CDR3: TGTGCCAGCAGCTACCGGACAGTTGAAAAACTGTTTTTT. Translating it yields CASSYRTVEKLFF.

Remarks on this clone: This likely stems from a read error, as it lies one base from a far larger clone. The chain joins TRBV5-1 to TRBJ2-2; possibly TRBD1 or TRBD2 for D (6 bases each). CDR1 and CDR2 (germline): SGHRS, YFSETQ. The CDR3 runs 14 residues. CDR3 in amino acids: CASKGQTNTGGLFF. Written as DNA, the CDR3 is TGCGCCAGCAAAGGACAGACCAACACCGGGGGGCTGTTTTTT.

The V and J genes are TRBV7-2 and TRBJ2-3, with 7 bases aligning to TRBD2. V shed 1 base, J shed 2 bases, and the junction held 6 bases outside the gene matches. The CDR3 covers 16 residues. The germline V gene encodes CDR1 SGHTA and CDR2 FQGNSA. The DNA for the CDR3 is TGTGCCAGCAGCTTAGACGGGGGAGGGCCCACAGATACGCAGTATTTT. Translating gives CASSLDGGGPTDTQYF.

In this sample, this clone turned up a few times. The V gene is TRBV11-1, the J gene TRBJ2-1; 14 nucleotides agree with TRBD2. CDR1 is SGHAT and CDR2 is FQDESV in the germline V gene (reference sequence). CDR3 length: 16 amino acids. Trimming cost V 5 bases and J 9 bases; bases outside gene matches: 9. The CDR3 coding sequence is TGTGCCAGCAGCCCTGGCCCGGGACTAGCGGGAGCTGAGCAGTTCTTC. This sequence encodes CASSPGPGLAGAEQFF.

This chain joins TRBV2 and TRBJ2-5; 13 positions agree with TRBD2. The CDR3 covers 14 residues. Germline trimming cut 4 bases from V and 4 bases from J; bases unmatched to any gene: 0. Germline V lookup: CDR1 SNHLY, CDR2 FYNNEI. The CDR3 protein is CASSGTSGRETQYF. CDR3 sequence (DNA): TGTGCCAGCAGTGGGACTAGCGGGAGAGAGACCCAGTACTTC.

This chain connects TRBV29-1 to TRBJ2-1; 8 bases match TRBD1. The J segment lost 5 bases and the V segment lost 3 bases, leaving 3 bases of the junction unmatched. Germline V gene data show CDR1 as SQVTM and CDR2 as ANQGSEA. The CDR3 totals 13 residues. CDR3 nucleotide sequence: TGCAGCGTTGAGGGGACAGGCAACAATGAGCAGTTCTTC. Translation gives CSVEGTGNNEQFF.

J is TRBJ2-3 and V is TRBV11-2; D is undetermined. Trimming stripped 5 bases from V and 4 bases from J, with 13 bases between. The length of the CDR3 is 14 residues. In germline, CDR1 is SGHAT, CDR2 FQNNGV. CDR3 sequence: CASSHFSVADTQYF. CDR3 sequence (DNA): TGTGCCAGCAGCCATTTCAGTGTGGCAGATACGCAGTATTTT.

This clone was detected ten times or more. Other DNA sequences in this sample translate to the same CDR3. The rearrangement uses TRBV28 and TRBJ1-6; TRBD1 aligns across 9 bases. Germline lookup yields CDR1 MDHEN and CDR2 SYDVKM. This CDR3 is built from 16 residues. With V trimmed by 3 bases and J by 7 bases, 7 bases remained unmatched. CDR3 sequence (DNA): TGTGCCAGCAGTTTTCCGGGGACAGGGCTCAATTCACCCCTCCACTTT. Translation: CASSFPGTGLNSPLHF.

Details on this clone: A read error is the likely source, as a far larger clone sits one nucleotide away. J is TRBJ2-5 and V is TRBV6-5; TRBD1 agrees at 7 bases. The CDR3 covers 16 residues. From germline, CDR1 is MNHEY and CDR2 SVGAGI. Written as DNA, the CDR3 is TGTGCCGGCAGTTCCCTAAAGGGGACAGCTTTGGAGACCCAGTACTTC. It translates to CAGSSLKGTALETQYF.

CDR3 coding DNA: TGCGCCAGCAGCTTGGTAGGCCCGCCGTTGGCTGAAGCTTTCTTT. Translation: CASSLVGPPLAEAFF. The genes are TRBV5-1 and TRBJ1-1, with D uncertain. Germline loops: CDR1 SGHRS, CDR2 YFSETQ. V was trimmed by 0 bases and J by 6 bases, leaving 15 bases between them. This CDR3 is 15 amino acids long.

The chain uses TRBV28 and TRBJ1-1, with a weak D call TRBD1 (6 bases). From germline, CDR1 is MDHEN and CDR2 SYDVKM. V was shortened by 5 bases and J by 1 base, with 11 bases between the two germline ends. The CDR3 extends over 14 amino acids. CDR3 amino acids: CASSTRGQNTEAFF. As DNA, the CDR3 is TGTGCCAGCAGTACCAGGGGACAGAACACTGAAGCTTTCTTT.

This clone was seen once. The chain carries TRBV28 and TRBJ2-7; 7 bases are a match to TRBD1. Germline CDR1 and CDR2: MDHEN and SYDVKM. The CDR3 is 15 amino acids. Unmatched junction bases numbered 6, after V lost 3 bases and J lost 1 base. CDR3 residues: CASSFPDRTSYEQYF. CDR3 in DNA: TGTGCCAGCAGTTTCCCGGACAGGACTTCCTACGAGCAGTACTTC.

The V and J genes are TRBV10-3 and TRBJ1-5; TRBD1 is a possible D gene (5 bases). CDR1 and CDR2 from the germline V gene are ENHRY and SYGVKD. CDR3 length: 13 amino acids. V dropped 4 bases and J dropped 5 bases, with 9 bases sitting between them. CDR3 nucleotide sequence: TGTGCCATCAGTGTGGAGGGGTATCAGCCCCAGCATTTT. Translated: CAISVEGYQPQHF.

This clone was seen only a few times. The rearrangement links TRBV7-9 to TRBJ1-5; D unclear. Germline CDR1 SEHNR, CDR2 FQNEAQ (reference sequence). V lost 5 bases and J 6 bases, leaving 11 bases between the germline ends. This CDR3 comprises 13 residues. Here the CDR3 DNA reads TGTGCCAGCAGCGAAGGGTTATCTCAGCCCCAGCATTTT. It codes for CASSEGLSQPQHF. The full variable domain, in which reference TRBV7-9 and TRBJ1-5 provide the parts outside the CDR3, is DTGVSQNPRHKITKRGQNVTFRCDPISEHNRLYWYRQTLGQGPEFLTYFQNEAQLEKSRLLSDRFSAERPKGSFSTLEIQRTEQGDSAMYLCASSEGLSQPQHFGDGTRLSIL.

The chain links TRBV27 to TRBJ2-3; 9 nucleotides agree with TRBD2. Germline CDR1 is MNHEY and CDR2 is SMNVEV (reference sequence). This CDR3 comprises 17 residues. Germline trimming cut 6 bases from V and 7 bases from J; bases unmatched to any gene: 17. The CDR3, as DNA: TGTGCCAGCAGCCCGGGGCTAGCGGGACGTCTGGCAAATACGCAGTATTTT. The encoded protein is CASSPGLAGRLANTQYF.

This chain connects TRBV7-2 to TRBJ2-1; weak D call: TRBD1 (5 bases). The germline CDR1 and CDR2 sequences are SGHTA and FQGNSA. Trimming took off 0 bases at V and 4 bases at J, with 16 bases between the two ends. This CDR3 is built from 17 residues. The CDR3 loop is CASSLAHVSGYYNEQFF. The CDR3 DNA sequence: TGTGCCAGCAGCTTAGCTCATGTGTCAGGGTATTACAATGAGCAGTTCTTC. The full variable domain, with the rest looked up from reference TRBV7-2 and TRBJ2-1, is GAGVSQSPSNKVTEKGKDVELRCDPISGHTALYWYRQSLGQGLEFLIYFQGNSAPDKSGLPSDRFSAERTGGSVSTLTIQRTQQEDSAVYLCASSLAHVSGYYNEQFFGPGTRLTVL.

The chain is built from TRBV9 and TRBJ2-2; D ambiguous. Germline V gene sequence: CDR1 SGDLS, CDR2 YYNGEE. V was trimmed by 0 bases and J by 4 bases, leaving 10 bases between them. The CDR3 contains 15 residues. The CDR3 sequence is CASSVGGKSTGELFF. The CDR3 DNA is TGTGCCAGCAGCGTAGGCGGAAAGTCCACCGGGGAGCTGTTTTTT.

The gene calls are TRBV19 and TRBJ1-1; perhaps TRBD1 as D (5 bases). Trimming left V 7 bases short and J 4 bases short, with 13 bases between. This CDR3 contains 13 residues. In germline, CDR1 is LNHDA, CDR2 SQIVND (reference sequence). CDR3 amino acids: CASMVQGGTEAFF. CDR3 DNA sequence: TGTGCCAGTATGGTTCAGGGTGGCACTGAAGCTTTCTTT.

At least ten counts were recorded for this clone. Additional DNA sequences in this sample encode the identical CDR3. This sequence joins TRBV28 and TRBJ1-6, with TRBD1 as a possible D gene (5 bases). CDR3 length: 14 residues. The germline V and J ends were trimmed by 8 bases and 7 bases, with 15 bases remaining between them. Germline V gene data show CDR1 as MDHEN and CDR2 as SYDVKM. CDR3 sequence: CASRPGVLNSPLHF. For the CDR3, the DNA is TGTGCCAGCCGTCCGGGGGTCTTGAATTCACCCCTCCACTTT.

This clone was counted many times. Other DNA sequences in the sample encode the same CDR3. The V call is TRBV7-2, the J call TRBJ2-5, with D perhaps being TRBD1 or TRBD2 (5 bases each). This CDR3 spans 14 amino acids. Germline V CDR1 and CDR2: SGHTA, FQGNSA. V dropped 5 bases and J dropped 5 bases, with 15 bases sitting between them. CDR3 nucleotide sequence: TGTGCCAGCAGCCCTCGGGCAGGGAGTGAGACCCAGTACTTC. This translates into CASSPRAGSETQYF.

This clone was detected only once. The J gene is TRBJ2-1, the V gene TRBV29-1; 11 nucleotides line up with TRBD2. Trimming at V came to 4 bases and at J to 10 bases, leaving 9 bases not matched to a gene. The germline CDR1 and CDR2 sequences are SQVTM and ANQGSEA. This CDR3 is 14 amino acids long. CDR3: CSVVFLAGGWEQFF. CDR3 sequence (DNA): TGCAGCGTTGTTTTCCTAGCGGGAGGATGGGAGCAGTTCTTC.

This rearrangement joins TRBV18 to TRBJ2-7, with TRBD1 matching over 7 bases. The germline V gene has CDR1 KGHSH and CDR2 LQKENI. The CDR3 loop spans 15 amino acids. V was clipped by 2 bases and J by 0 bases; unmatched bases: 4. CDR3 bases: TGTGCCAGCTCACCAGGACAGGCTCCCTCCTACGAGCAGTACTTC. The encoded protein is CASSPGQAPSYEQYF.

The CDR3 region has the DNA TGTGCCAGCAGTGCCACAGGGGGCGATCAGCCCCAGCATTTT. It yields the protein CASSATGGDQPQHF. The genes are TRBV2 and TRBJ1-5, with 9 bases fitting TRBD1. With 4 bases clipped from V and 5 bases from J, the junction kept 3 bases outside the gene matches. The CDR3 spans 14 residues. CDR1 SNHLY and CDR2 FYNNEI come from the germline V gene.